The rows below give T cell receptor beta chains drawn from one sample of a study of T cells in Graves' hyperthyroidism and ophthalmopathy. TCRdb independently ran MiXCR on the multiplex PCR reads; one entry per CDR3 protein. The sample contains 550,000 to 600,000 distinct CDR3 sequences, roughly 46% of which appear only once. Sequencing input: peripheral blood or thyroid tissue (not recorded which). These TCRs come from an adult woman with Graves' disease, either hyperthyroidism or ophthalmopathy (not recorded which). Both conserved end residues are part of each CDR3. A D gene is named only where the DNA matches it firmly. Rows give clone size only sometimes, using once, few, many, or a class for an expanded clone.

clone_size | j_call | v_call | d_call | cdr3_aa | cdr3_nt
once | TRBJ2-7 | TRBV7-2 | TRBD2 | CASSLLLAATPSYEQYF | TGTGCCAGCAGCTTATTGCTAGCGGCTACGCCTTCCTACGAGCAGTACTTC
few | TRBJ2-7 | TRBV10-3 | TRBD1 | CASEGQGTYEQYF | TGTGCCAGCGAGGGACAGGGGACCTACGAGCAGTACTTC
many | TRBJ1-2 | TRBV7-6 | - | CASSLLGGYTF | TGTGCCAGCAGCTTACTTGGTGGCTACACCTTC
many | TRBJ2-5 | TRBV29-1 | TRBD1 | CSVTRNRGLFTETQYF | TGCAGCGTTACACGCAACAGGGGCCTGTTTACAGAGACCCAGTACTTC
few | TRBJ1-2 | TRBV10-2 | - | CASSLVRGDYNYGYTF | TGCGCCAGCAGTTTAGTTAGGGGCGACTATAACTATGGCTACACCTTC
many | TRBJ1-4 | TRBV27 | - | CASSPLGGREKLFF | TGTGCCAGCAGCCCTCTCGGCGGGAGGGAAAAACTGTTTTTT
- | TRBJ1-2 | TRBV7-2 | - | CASSLRMGGIYTF | TGTGCCAGCAGCTTAAGAATGGGGGGGATCTACACCTTC
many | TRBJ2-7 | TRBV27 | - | CASSLSLLGEQYF | TGTGCCAGCAGTTTATCGTTGTTGGGTGAGCAGTACTTC
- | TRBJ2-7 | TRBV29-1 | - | CSSLGDRTYEQYF | TGCAGCAGTTTAGGGGACCGAACCTACGAGCAGTACTTC
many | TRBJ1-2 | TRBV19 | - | CASRDGQHGYTF | TGTGCCAGTAGGGACGGACAGCATGGCTACACCTTC
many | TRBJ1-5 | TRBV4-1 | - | CASSQDGAPYQPQHF | TGCGCCAGCAGCCAAGACGGGGCCCCGTATCAGCCCCAGCATTTT
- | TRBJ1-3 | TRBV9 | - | CASSPFRGNTIYF | TGTGCCAGCAGCCCTTTCCGTGGAAACACCATATATTTT
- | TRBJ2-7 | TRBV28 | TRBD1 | CASRQGVIDEQYF | TGTGCCAGTCGACAGGGGGTAATCGACGAGCAGTACTTC
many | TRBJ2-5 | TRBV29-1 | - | CSGGDKTQYF | TGCAGCGGTGGGGATAAGACCCAGTACTTC
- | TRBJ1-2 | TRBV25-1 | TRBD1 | CARVGRGQGYGYTF | TGTGCTAGAGTCGGGCGGGGACAGGGGTATGGCTACACCTTC
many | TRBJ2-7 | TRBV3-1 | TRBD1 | CASSESGTGDARQYF | TGTGCCAGCAGCGAAAGCGGGACAGGGGATGCAAGGCAGTACTTC
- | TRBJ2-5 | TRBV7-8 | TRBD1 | CASSLTVTGGAGETQYF | TGTGCCAGCAGCTTAACGGTGACAGGGGGTGCTGGAGAGACCCAGTACTTC
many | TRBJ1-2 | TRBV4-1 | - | CASSQASRPVYGYTF | TGCGCCAGCAGCCAAGCCTCCAGACCTGTCTATGGCTACACCTTC
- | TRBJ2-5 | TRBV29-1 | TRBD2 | CSVWGGRETQCF | TGCAGCGTTTGGGGGGGGAGAGAGACCCAGTGCTTC
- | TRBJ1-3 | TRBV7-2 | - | CASSHDGGPGNTIYF | TGTGCCAGCAGCCACGATGGGGGGCCCGGAAACACCATATATTTT
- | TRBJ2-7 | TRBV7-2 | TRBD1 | CASSLRQGTRSYEQYF | TGTGCCAGCAGCCTCCGACAGGGGACACGATCCTACGAGCAGTACTTC
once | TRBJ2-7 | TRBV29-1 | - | CSARALMDRAYEQYF | TGCAGTGCTAGAGCCCTAATGGACAGAGCCTACGAGCAGTACTTC
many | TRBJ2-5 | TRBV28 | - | CASSSPLGTQETQYF | TGTGCCAGCAGTTCTCCCCTCGGAACCCAAGAGACCCAGTACTTC
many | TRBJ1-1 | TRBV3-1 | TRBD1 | CASSLRPGQMNTEAFF | TGTGCCAGCAGCCTCCGTCCGGGACAGATGAACACTGAAGCTTTCTTT
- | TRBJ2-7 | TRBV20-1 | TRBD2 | CSAITSESYEQYF | TGCAGTGCTATAACTAGCGAGTCCTACGAGCAGTACTTC
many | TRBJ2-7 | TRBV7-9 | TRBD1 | CASSLAEGQGSYEQYF | TGTGCCAGCAGCTTAGCGGAGGGACAGGGGTCCTACGAGCAGTACTTC
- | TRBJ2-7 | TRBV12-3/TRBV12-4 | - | CASSFGSGDVRTEEQYF | TGTGCCAGCAGTTTCGGTAGCGGCGATGTTCGGACGGAAGAGCAGTACTTC
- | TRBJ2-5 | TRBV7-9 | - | CASSPNKETQYF | TGTGCCAGCAGCCCTAACAAAGAGACCCAGTACTTC
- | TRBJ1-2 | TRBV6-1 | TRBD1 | CARGQAYGYTF | TGTGCTAGGGGGCAGGCCTATGGCTACACCTTC
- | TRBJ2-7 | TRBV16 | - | CASSRNLGVSFTYEQCF | TGTGCCAGCAGCCGAAACCTAGGGGTAAGCTTCACCTACGAGCAGTGCTTC
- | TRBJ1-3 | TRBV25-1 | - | CASRKLDRFSGNTIYF | TGTGCCAGCAGGAAGCTTGACAGATTCTCTGGAAACACCATATATTTT
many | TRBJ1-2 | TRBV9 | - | CASSAAPGESYGYTF | TGTGCCAGCAGCGCGGCCCCAGGGGAGAGCTATGGCTACACCTTC
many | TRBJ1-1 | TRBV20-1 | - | CSARVGDGEAFF | TGCAGTGCTAGAGTGGGGGATGGTGAAGCTTTCTTT
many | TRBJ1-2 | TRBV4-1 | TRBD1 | CASTTQRTGLVGYTF | TGCGCCAGCACCACGCAACGGACAGGTTTAGTTGGCTACACCTTC
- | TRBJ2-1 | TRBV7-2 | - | CASSLAVGGSSYNEQFF | TGTGCCAGCAGCTTAGCGGTGGGCGGAAGCTCCTACAATGAGCAGTTCTTC
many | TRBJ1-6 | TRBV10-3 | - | CAITGQINSPLHF | TGTGCCATCACCGGACAGATAAATTCACCCCTCCACTTT
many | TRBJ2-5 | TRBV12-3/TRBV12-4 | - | CASSLGAASRETQYF | TGTGCCAGCAGTTTAGGCGCTGCTAGCCGGGAGACCCAGTACTTC
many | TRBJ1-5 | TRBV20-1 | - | CSARTRDYSNQPQHF | TGCAGTGCTAGAACCCGGGACTATAGCAATCAGCCCCAGCATTTT
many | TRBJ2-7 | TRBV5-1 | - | CASSLGTIVSTYEQYF | TGCGCCAGCAGCTTGGGAACTATCGTTTCCACCTACGAGCAGTACTTC
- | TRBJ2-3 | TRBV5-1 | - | CASSLRFSPDTQYF | TGCGCCAGCAGCTTGAGGTTTAGTCCAGATACGCAGTATTTT
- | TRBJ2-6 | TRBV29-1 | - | CSLEGAGSGANVLTF | TGCAGCTTGGAGGGAGCTGGCTCTGGGGCCAACGTCCTGACTTTC
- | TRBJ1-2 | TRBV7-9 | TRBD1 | CASSWDRRAYGYTF | TGTGCCAGCAGCTGGGACAGGCGCGCCTATGGCTACACCTTC
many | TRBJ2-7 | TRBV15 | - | CATSRGGGGSSYEQYF | TGTGCCACCAGCAGAGGTGGAGGGGGAAGCTCCTACGAGCAGTACTTC
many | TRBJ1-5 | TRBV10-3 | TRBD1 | CAIRGGQEENQPQHF | TGTGCCATCAGGGGGGGACAGGAAGAAAATCAGCCCCAGCATTTT
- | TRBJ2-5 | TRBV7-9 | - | CASRGIPPDGETQYF | TGTGCCAGCAGGGGGATACCCCCGGATGGCGAGACCCAGTACTTC
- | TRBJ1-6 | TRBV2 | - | CASSEGGVRLNSPLHF | TGTGCCAGCAGTGAAGGGGGGGTCAGACTCAATTCACCCCTCCACTTT
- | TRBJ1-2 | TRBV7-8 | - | CASSSQRGGQKVYGYTF | TGTGCCAGCAGCTCCCAAAGGGGGGGGCAGAAAGTCTATGGCTACACCTTC
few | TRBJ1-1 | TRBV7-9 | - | CASSTHRMNTEAFF | TGTGCCAGCAGCACCCATCGCATGAACACTGAAGCTTTCTTT
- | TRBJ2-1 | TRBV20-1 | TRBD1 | CSARTIRQGYNEQFF | TGCAGTGCTAGAACCATCAGACAGGGGTACAATGAGCAGTTCTTC
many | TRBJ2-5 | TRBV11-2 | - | CASSPWEGWETQYF | TGTGCCAGCAGCCCATGGGAAGGGTGGGAGACCCAGTACTTC
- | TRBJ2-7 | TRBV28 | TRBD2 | CASTTSAYEQYF | TGTGCCAGCACGACTAGCGCCTACGAGCAGTACTTC
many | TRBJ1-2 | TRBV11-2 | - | CASSSLVRETGHGYTF | TGTGCCAGCAGCTCACTTGTACGGGAAACCGGCCATGGCTACACCTTC
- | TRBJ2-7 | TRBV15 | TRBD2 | CATSTGLAGGDEQYF | TGTGCCACCAGCACGGGACTAGCGGGAGGCGACGAGCAGTACTTC